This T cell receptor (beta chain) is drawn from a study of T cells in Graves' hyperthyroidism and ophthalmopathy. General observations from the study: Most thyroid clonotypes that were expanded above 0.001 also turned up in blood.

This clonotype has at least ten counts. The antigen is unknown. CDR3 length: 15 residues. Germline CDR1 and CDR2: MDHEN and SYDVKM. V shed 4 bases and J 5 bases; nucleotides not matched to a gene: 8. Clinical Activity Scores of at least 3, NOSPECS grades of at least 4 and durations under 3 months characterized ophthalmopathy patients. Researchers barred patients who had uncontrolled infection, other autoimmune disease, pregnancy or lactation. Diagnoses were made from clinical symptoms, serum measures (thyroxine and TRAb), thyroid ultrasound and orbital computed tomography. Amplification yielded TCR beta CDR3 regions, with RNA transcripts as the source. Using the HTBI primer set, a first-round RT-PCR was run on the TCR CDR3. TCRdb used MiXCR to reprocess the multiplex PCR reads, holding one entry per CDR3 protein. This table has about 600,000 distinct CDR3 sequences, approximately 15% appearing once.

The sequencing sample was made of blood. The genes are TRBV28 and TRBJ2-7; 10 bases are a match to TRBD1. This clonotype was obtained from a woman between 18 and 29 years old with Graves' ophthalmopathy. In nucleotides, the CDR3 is TGTGCCAGCAGTTCATCTCCCGGGACAGGGGACGAGCAGTACTTC. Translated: CASSSSPGTGDEQYF.